The present TCR beta chain was sequenced within a study of blood T cell repertoires in COVID-19. Study context: T cells, B-cell-depleted T cells, or PBMCs provided the cDNA or gDNA that served as material.

As originally analysed: Amplified reference gene primers provided the basis for estimating nucleated cell counts. TCRdb's copy holds only in-frame clones and misses some; the assay was immunoSEQ multiplex PCR. The DNA gave D and trimming, while V, J and clone size come from that table. The table has 210,000 or so clones, 80% to 90% seen once; the top ten hold less than 3.5%. This CDR3 spans 14 amino acids. V lost 0 bases and J lost 0, with 6 bases in between. Germline values: CDR1 SGHNT, CDR2 YYREEE (reference sequence). The sequence came from a man aged 45-60 years with active or convalescent COVID-19. V gene TRBV5-4 combines with J gene TRBJ1-2, with D perhaps matching TRBD1 (6 bases). The sample was peripheral blood. DNA of the CDR3: TGTGCCAGCAGCTTGGGGGGGCCTAACTATGGCTACACCTTC. Translated, it gives CASSLGGPNYGYTF.